This T cell receptor beta chain was identified during a study of T cells in Graves' hyperthyroidism and ophthalmopathy. Amplification of TCR beta CDR3 regions used RNA as the template. When the TCR CDR3 underwent first-round RT-PCR, the HTBI primer set was used. Using its own MiXCR run on the multiplex PCR reads, TCRdb lists one record per CDR3 protein. The sample has some 500,000 distinct CDR3 sequences, around a quarter seen once. Germline V gives CDR1 KGHSH, CDR2 LQKENI. This CDR3 has 13 amino acids. V was pared by 3 bases and J by 4 bases, with 9 bases between. This chain links TRBV18 with TRBJ2-5; a possible D gene is TRBD2 (6 bases). The receptor comes from a woman aged 25 to 39 with Graves' ophthalmopathy. The sample was blood. In DNA, the CDR3 is TGTGCCAGCTCACCCGGGACTCCAGAGACCCAGTACTTC. Protein product: CASSPGTPETQYF. Full variable domain (rest looked up from reference TRBV18 and TRBJ2-5): NAGVMQNPRHLVRRRGQEARLRCSPMKGHSHVYWYRQLPEEGLKFMVYLQKENIIDESGMPKERFSAEFPKEGPSILRIQQVVRGDSAAYFCASSPGTPETQYFGPGTRLLVL.